This TCR beta chain appears in the sequencing data of a study of blood T cell repertoires in COVID-19. Germline loops: CDR1 LGHNA, CDR2 YSLEER. V was clipped by 1 base and J by 4 bases, with 13 bases between them. This CDR3 region has 15 residues. Profiled with immunoSEQ multiplex PCR; TCRdb holds only in-frame clones, not every one. The sample has about 220,000 clones, 80% to 85% seen once; the top ten hold just under 20%. The chain combines TRBV4-3 with TRBJ1-1; no clear D gene. The receptor's source is a man aged 25 to 40 with active or convalescent COVID-19. Sequencing was carried out using peripheral blood. CDR3 loop: CASSQVLLPGTEAFF. The CDR3 nucleotides read TGCGCCAGCAGCCAAGTCTTGCTCCCAGGCACTGAAGCTTTCTTT.